This T cell receptor (beta chain) was sequenced in a study of blood T cell repertoires in COVID-19. As for the study in general: From the United States, Italy and Spain came samples of acute and convalescent COVID-19.

Per the study methods: Amplified reference gene primers provided the basis for estimating nucleated cell counts. Assay used: immunoSEQ multiplex PCR; TCRdb lists only in-frame clones, some missing. V and J calls and clone size are copied from that table; D and trimming were computed from the DNA. The profile shows under 8,000 clones, around 83% of them singletons. This clone was counted only a few times. The V gene's germline CDR1 is SGDLS and CDR2 YYNGEE. This CDR3 spans 13 amino acids. Trimming took 0 bases from V and 11 from J, leaving 13 bases between them. The chain is built from TRBV9 and TRBJ2-3; D not certain. This TCR derives from a human donor with active COVID-19. The donor label of this sample is uncertain. Source material: peripheral blood. CDR3 DNA: TGTGCCAGCAGCGTAGACTCCTCCGTGGTGCAGTATTTT. Protein: CASSVDSSVVQYF.